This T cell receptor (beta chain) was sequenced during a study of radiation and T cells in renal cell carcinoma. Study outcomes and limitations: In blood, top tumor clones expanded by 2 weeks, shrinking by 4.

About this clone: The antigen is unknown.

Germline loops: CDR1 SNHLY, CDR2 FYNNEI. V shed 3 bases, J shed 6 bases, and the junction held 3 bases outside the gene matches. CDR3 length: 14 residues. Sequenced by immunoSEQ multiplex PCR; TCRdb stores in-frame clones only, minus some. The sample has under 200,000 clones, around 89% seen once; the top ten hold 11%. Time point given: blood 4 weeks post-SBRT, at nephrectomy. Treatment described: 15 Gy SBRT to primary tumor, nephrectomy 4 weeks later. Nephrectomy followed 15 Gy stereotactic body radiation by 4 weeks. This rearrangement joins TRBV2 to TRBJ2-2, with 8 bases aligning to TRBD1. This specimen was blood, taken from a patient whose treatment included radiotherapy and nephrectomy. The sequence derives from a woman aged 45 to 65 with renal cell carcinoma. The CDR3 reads CASSDQGAAGELFF. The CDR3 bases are TGTGCCAGCAGTGATCAGGGGGCGGCCGGGGAGCTGTTTTTT.